A selection of T cell receptor beta chains follows, all from one sample in a study of shared clonotypes between healthy human individuals. The data were produced by immunoSEQ multiplex PCR, yet TCRdb's version contains in-frame clones alone and is incomplete. The sample lists fewer than 2.5 million clones; approximately 94% were seen once. The sequencing input was naive CD4+ T cells from PBMCs. These receptors originate from a man aged 18 to 30 in good health. Some clones in this sample may be carry-over from other donors' samples. Each CDR3 is given with its conserved first and last residue.

TRBV5-4	15	CASSLGRESVNEQFF
TRBV7-7	14	CASSLEGQAYEQYF
TRBV28	16	CASSFQGAATNEKLFF
TRBV6-5	16	CASSYQGTRGANVLTF
TRBV25-1	12	CASSEFGDGYTF
TRBV7-2	15	CASSLGGSANSPLHF
TRBV4-3	15	CASSQGPRVGDTQYF
TRBV28	9	CASSPPQYF
TRBV28	18	CASSRLDVWGTSTDTQYF
TRBV20-1	11	CSARDLISQYF
TRBV28	16	CASSLESYRAKNIQYF
TRBV5-4	15	CASSYPGLVTDTQYF
TRBV5-4	15	CASSPGGAGENIQYF
TRBV10-3	16	CAISESTGPTSYGYTF
TRBV6-5	13	CASKLQGARELFF
TRBV5-5	14	CASSSYRDRAEAFF
TRBV6-6	13	CASSITSTDTQYF
TRBV4-1	16	CASSQVQGPNLQTQYF
TRBV5-6	13	CASSWRRAGELFF
TRBV5-1	14	CASSLQASHYGYTF
TRBV5-4	16	CASSLATRRNTGELFF
TRBV6-1	16	CASSEARPGVRQPQHF
TRBV11-2	14	CASSLMPPIPTQYF
TRBV4-1	16	CASRQGKDSSYNEQFF
TRBV28	17	CASSLSGLAENTGELFF
TRBV9	17	CASSLRQGYSGANVLTF
TRBV5-1	13	CASSLDSTGELFF
TRBV7-2	13	CASSTTRGNTIYF
TRBV28	15	CASSLSGQQRGEQYF
TRBV29-1	15	CSVGRGQVPVGEQYF
TRBV10-3	14	CAISEGGGRQPQHF
TRBV6-1	13	CAIGISGANVLTF
TRBV7-8	14	CASSFGDFYYGYTF
TRBV5-4	9	CAGLLEQYF
TRBV6-6	15	CASSYLGQPNQPQHF
TRBV10-3	14	CAISGGTGITGAFF
TRBV6-6	14	CASSYQLMNTEAFF
TRBV27	14	CASCPSRNTGELFF
TRBV6-1	13	CASRGGLNYGYTF
TRBV7-2	15	CASSLLRSGANVLTF
TRBV5-5	15	CASSLGTGDSQPQHF
TRBV7-2	14	CASSIGTAAYEQYF
TRBV11-3	13	CASSLGTKDTQYF
TRBV5-6	13	CASSGRWNTEAFF
TRBV28	14	CASSGQIFSNTIYF
TRBV4-3	17	CASSQDLGLAGDWEQFF
TRBV9	13	CASSVEKGETQYF
TRBV2	11	CLTRKTDTQYF